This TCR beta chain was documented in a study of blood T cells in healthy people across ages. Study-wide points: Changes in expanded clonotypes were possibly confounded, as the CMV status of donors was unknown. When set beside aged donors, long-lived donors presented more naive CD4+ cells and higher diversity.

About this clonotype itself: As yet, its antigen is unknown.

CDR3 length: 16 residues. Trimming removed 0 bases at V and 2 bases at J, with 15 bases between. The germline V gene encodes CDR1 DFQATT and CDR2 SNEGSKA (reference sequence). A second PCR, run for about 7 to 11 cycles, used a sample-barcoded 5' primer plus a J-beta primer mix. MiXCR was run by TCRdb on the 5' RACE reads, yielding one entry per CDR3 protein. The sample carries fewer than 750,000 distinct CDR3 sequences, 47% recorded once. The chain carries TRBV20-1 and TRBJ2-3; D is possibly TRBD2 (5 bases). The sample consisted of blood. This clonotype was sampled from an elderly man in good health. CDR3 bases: TGCAGTGCTAGAGATCGAGAGCGGAGGTCCACAGATACGCAGTATTTT. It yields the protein CSARDRERRSTDTQYF.